Reported below is one TCR beta chain. Its binding antigen is unknown. Base qualities are missing; no much larger clone stands one base away. The same CDR3 also results from other DNA sequences found in this sample. CDR1 and CDR2, looked up from the germline V gene, are SGHTA and FQGNSA. The germline ends are 9 bases apart after V is trimmed by 5 bases and J by 6 bases. The CDR3 holds 12 amino acids from the cysteine to the phenylalanine. Of the read, only the CDR3 DNA is kept; its 36 bases are in frame from base 1. Healthy HIV-negative adults with no recently reported acute infections or vaccinations were included as donors. Only Caucasian adults living in Nashville, Tennessee, USA were represented among the donors. CD4+ T cells were enriched through magnetic negative selection, after which naive cells were positively selected on CD45RA and the remaining negative fraction served as the memory subset. After blood collection by leukapheresis, PBMCs were isolated using Ficoll-Histopaque density gradient centrifugation and then cryopreserved in the vapor phase of liquid nitrogen. Analytical flow cytometry was used to check the purity and quantity of each magnetically sorted T cell population. Each sorted fraction had its genomic DNA isolated and then quantified by UV absorbance on a Nanodrop 2000c.

The sample comes from a study of shared clonotypes between healthy human individuals (dated by TCRdb to 2019 to 2021). In terms of the full investigation: The cohort included three men and two women between 18 and 49 years of age. To increase sequencing depth and limit assay-specific biases, different laboratories used diverse techniques to prepare libraries and sequence TCR repertoires. To estimate repertoire size and how much clonotypes are shared between individuals, the study performed deep sequencing of blood TCR repertoires from a handful of healthy adults. For each donor, CD4 naive and CD4 memory were each run on three plates, CD8 naive on two plates, and CD8 memory on one plate. Between about 0.8 and 8.9 billion PBMCs per donor were obtained by leukapheresis. Overall study results and their limits: Based on pairwise subsampling, the degree of clonotype sharing among donors was expected to be affected by sequencing depth. The small number of donors limited the genetic and exposure-history diversity represented. Higher generation probabilities were observed for clonotypes shared by all four sorted-subset donors than for non-shared clonotypes. Across four donors, roughly 5.4% of naive CD4, approximately 3.6% of naive CD8, under 2.5% of memory CD4, and approximately 0.4% of memory CD8 clonotypes were shared. Even with the large sequencing depth, rarefaction of the sorted-subset datasets indicated that sequencing was incomplete. Estimated clonotype richness was generally larger for naive than for memory subsets. Sampling was restricted to blood, and TCR repertoires in tissues likely differ from the TCR repertoires found in blood.

TCR CDR3 regions were amplified from genomic DNA by multiplex PCR using the deep immunoSEQ assay. Extracted genomic DNA from each cell subset was distributed evenly across all wells of several immunoSEQ 96-well plates, and each plate was treated as a replicate. For sorted subsets, around 200 ng genomic DNA, equal to about 30,000 T cell genomes, was loaded into each replicate PCR. Purified libraries were quantified with a Qubit 3.0 fluorometer, sized on a Bioanalyzer 2100, and re-quantified with the KAPA Library Quantification kit. A separate single-read 150-cycle Illumina NextSeq 550 flow cell was used to sequence each immunoSEQ 96-well plate. Turning to the authors' computational methods: Because the immunoSEQ output held only junctional sequences and lacked quality scores, the filtering could not match the filtering applied to full-length reads. Sequences were annotated with PyIR, a Python wrapper for IgBLAST v1.9, using IMGT germline references to assign V/J genes and CDR3. Reads with weak V/J assignments (E-value above 1e-6), missing CDR3, stop codons, out-of-frame junctions, or ambiguous translated residues were removed. A V3J clonotype was defined by an identical inferred V gene, J gene, and CDR3 amino acid sequence. The percentage overlap between two repertoires was calculated by dividing the number of shared unique clonotypes by the size of the smaller repertoire. Three approaches were used to assess repertoire richness: RTK rarefaction, the Chao1 estimator, and Recon v2.1 estimates of unobserved clonotypes. Generation probabilities for all TCRbeta clonotypes obtained by the gDNA method from a handful of donors were computed using OLGA. TCRdb retrieved this table from immuneACCESS and kept in-frame rearrangements only. Not all clones are present; in checked studies, unresolved V genes account for under half, and no reason is known for the remainder. From that table come the V and J calls and clone size; the DNA was used to work out D and trimming. The sample table contains some 2,500,000 clones; only one count was recorded for 80% to 95% of them. More than 0.35% of the sample comes from the top ten.

The sample taken for sequencing was naive CD4+ T cells from PBMCs. The intended sense of this specimen's cell subset or site label: CD45RA+ positively selected. This clonotype originated in a young man in good health. Some clones in this sample may be carry-over from other donors' samples. This chain joins TRBV7-2 to TRBJ2-3; the D gene cannot be named for sure. CDR3 reads: CASSTRTDTQYF. The DNA reads TGTGCCAGCAGCACAAGGACGGATACGCAGTATTTT.